The rows below give T cell receptor beta chains drawn from one sample of a study of cytomegalovirus exposure and HLA in healthy donors. Assay: immunoSEQ multiplex PCR; the TCRdb copy retains only in-frame clones and omits some. Of around 76,000 clones in the sample, 78% were seen once. Sequenced: PBMCs. The receptors come from a man aged 35-49 years in good health and CMV-seronegative. Both conserved end residues are part of each CDR3. A D gene is named only where the DNA matches it firmly. Clone size, where shown, is once, few, many, or a class for clones that have expanded.

clone size: .
V gene: TRBV2
D gene: .
J gene: TRBJ2-2
CDR3 protein: CASSEDAGANGELFF
CDR3 DNA: TGTGCCAGCAGTGAAGATGCGGGGGCTAACGGGGAGCTGTTTTTT

clone size: few
V gene: TRBV7-6
D gene: .
J gene: TRBJ2-2
CDR3 protein: CASSAQGTPGELFF
CDR3 DNA: TGTGCCAGCAGCGCACAGGGAACCCCCGGGGAGCTGTTTTTT

clone size: .
V gene: TRBV10-2
D gene: .
J gene: TRBJ1-4
CDR3 protein: CASRTGQTNEKLFF
CDR3 DNA: TGCGCCAGCAGAACGGGACAAACTAATGAAAAACTGTTTTTT

clone size: .
V gene: TRBV27
D gene: TRBD1
J gene: TRBJ2-2
CDR3 protein: CASSKGAGRDRASFGKTGELFF
CDR3 DNA: TGTGCCAGCAGTAAGGGGGCGGGTCGGGACAGGGCCTCCTTCGGTAAGACCGGGGAGCTGTTTTTT

clone size: .
V gene: TRBV6-1
D gene: TRBD1
J gene: TRBJ2-6
CDR3 protein: CATGQGASGANVLTF
CDR3 DNA: TGTGCCACTGGACAGGGAGCCTCTGGGGCCAACGTCCTGACTTTC

clone size: .
V gene: TRBV5-1
D gene: TRBD2
J gene: TRBJ2-1
CDR3 protein: CASFSGHPNNEQFF
CDR3 DNA: TGCGCCAGTTTTAGCGGGCATCCTAACAATGAGCAGTTCTTC

clone size: .
V gene: TRBV19
D gene: .
J gene: TRBJ2-3
CDR3 protein: CASSILKKDTQYF
CDR3 DNA: TGTGCCAGTAGTATCCTAAAGAAAGATACGCAGTATTTT

clone size: .
V gene: TRBV10-3
D gene: TRBD2
J gene: TRBJ2-7
CDR3 protein: CATGGLAGSYEQYF
CDR3 DNA: TGTGCCACGGGGGGACTAGCGGGAAGCTACGAGCAGTACTTC

clone size: .
V gene: TRBV7-8
D gene: TRBD2
J gene: TRBJ2-7
CDR3 protein: CASSLGGTSGPYEQYF
CDR3 DNA: TGTGCCAGCAGCTTAGGAGGGACTAGCGGGCCCTACGAGCAGTACTTC

clone size: .
V gene: TRBV2
D gene: TRBD1
J gene: TRBJ1-4
CDR3 protein: CASRDRGEKLFF
CDR3 DNA: TGTGCCAGCAGAGACAGGGGAGAAAAACTGTTTTTT

clone size: .
V gene: TRBV5-1
D gene: .
J gene: TRBJ2-7
CDR3 protein: CASSSTTDTSEQYF
CDR3 DNA: TGCGCCAGCAGCTCTACTACGGACACCTCCGAGCAGTACTTC

clone size: .
V gene: TRBV27
D gene: TRBD2
J gene: TRBJ2-7
CDR3 protein: CASSELAGRPYEQYF
CDR3 DNA: TGTGCCAGCAGCGAACTAGCGGGTAGACCCTACGAGCAGTACTTC

clone size: .
V gene: TRBV5-4
D gene: TRBD2
J gene: TRBJ2-1
CDR3 protein: CASSFKRERHNEQFF
CDR3 DNA: TGTGCCAGCAGCTTTAAGCGGGAGAGGCACAATGAGCAGTTCTTC

clone size: .
V gene: TRBV11-2
D gene: .
J gene: TRBJ2-7
CDR3 protein: CANLLWGQPSRTYEQYF
CDR3 DNA: TGTGCCAACCTACTTTGGGGCCAGCCAAGTAGAACCTACGAGCAGTACTTC

clone size: .
V gene: TRBV6-1
D gene: .
J gene: TRBJ2-7
CDR3 protein: CASSEASSGHSYEQYF
CDR3 DNA: TGTGCCAGCAGTGAAGCCTCGAGCGGGCACTCCTACGAGCAGTACTTC

clone size: .
V gene: TRBV10-3
D gene: .
J gene: TRBJ2-5
CDR3 protein: CAIRDSGGVAAQYF
CDR3 DNA: TGTGCCATCAGGGATAGCGGCGGTGTGGCGGCCCAGTACTTC

clone size: few
V gene: TRBV2
D gene: .
J gene: TRBJ2-5
CDR3 protein: CASSDPGFLDTQYF
CDR3 DNA: TGTGCCAGCAGTGATCCCGGGTTTTTGGATACCCAGTACTTC

clone size: few
V gene: TRBV6-5
D gene: .
J gene: TRBJ2-6
CDR3 protein: CASSWAASGANVLTF
CDR3 DNA: TGTGCCAGCAGCTGGGCTGCTTCTGGGGCCAACGTCCTGACTTTC

clone size: .
V gene: TRBV19
D gene: TRBD1
J gene: TRBJ1-1
CDR3 protein: CASSRQGNTEAFF
CDR3 DNA: TGTGCCAGTAGTAGACAGGGGAACACTGAAGCTTTCTTT

clone size: .
V gene: TRBV7-8
D gene: .
J gene: TRBJ2-3
CDR3 protein: CASSLAGSRDTQYF
CDR3 DNA: TGTGCCAGCAGCTTAGCCGGGAGTAGAGATACGCAGTATTTT

clone size: few
V gene: TRBV6-6
D gene: .
J gene: TRBJ1-3
CDR3 protein: CASSYSNPPDTIYF
CDR3 DNA: TGTGCCAGCAGTTACTCAAATCCCCCGGACACCATATATTTT

clone size: .
V gene: TRBV30
D gene: .
J gene: TRBJ2-3
CDR3 protein: CAWSPRGGRDTQYF
CDR3 DNA: TGTGCCTGGAGTCCACGTGGAGGCCGGGATACGCAGTATTTT

clone size: .
V gene: TRBV18
D gene: .
J gene: TRBJ2-1
CDR3 protein: CASSPGLAESSYNEQFF
CDR3 DNA: TGTGCCAGCTCACCAGGGCTAGCCGAGAGCTCCTACAATGAGCAGTTCTTC

clone size: .
V gene: TRBV28
D gene: .
J gene: TRBJ2-5
CDR3 protein: CASRTGGKETQYF
CDR3 DNA: TGTGCCAGCAGAACAGGAGGGAAAGAGACCCAGTACTTC

clone size: .
V gene: TRBV29-1
D gene: .
J gene: TRBJ2-1
CDR3 protein: CSVETPGGEQFF
CDR3 DNA: TGCAGCGTTGAGACCCCCGGCGGAGAGCAGTTCTTC

clone size: .
V gene: TRBV7-9
D gene: .
J gene: TRBJ2-7
CDR3 protein: CASTEGAQTYEQYF
CDR3 DNA: TGTGCCAGCACGGAGGGGGCGCAGACCTACGAGCAGTACTTC

clone size: few
V gene: TRBV4-1
D gene: .
J gene: TRBJ2-7
CDR3 protein: CASSQVQSEQYF
CDR3 DNA: TGCGCCAGCAGCCAAGTACAAAGCGAGCAGTACTTC

clone size: .
V gene: TRBV11-2
D gene: .
J gene: TRBJ2-7
CDR3 protein: CASSLVPDRAYEQYF
CDR3 DNA: TGTGCCAGCAGCTTAGTTCCCGACAGAGCCTACGAGCAGTACTTC

clone size: .
V gene: TRBV20-1
D gene: .
J gene: TRBJ2-7
CDR3 protein: CSADGQNEQYF
CDR3 DNA: TGCAGTGCTGATGGACAGAACGAGCAGTACTTC